Listed below are T cell receptor beta chains from one sample, sequenced in a study of OX40 agonist ivuxolimab in advanced cancers. Repertoires were generated with immunoSEQ multiplex PCR, while TCRdb's copy carries only in-frame clones and drops some. The sample has 65,000 to 80,000 clones, roughly 86% seen once. This specimen consisted of CD4+ or CD8+ T cells sorted from blood, obtained in a trial of the OX40 agonist ivuxolimab. The receptor set was obtained from an adult with an advanced solid tumor such as melanoma, head and neck, liver or kidney cancer. CDR3s include the opening cysteine and the closing phenylalanine or tryptophan.

j_call | v_call | cdr3_length | cdr3_aa
TRBJ1-4 | TRBV4-3 | 17 | CASSRALAGGRGEKLFF
TRBJ1-2 | TRBV6-5 | 14 | CASSGGTGASGYTF
TRBJ1-5 | TRBV28 | 15 | CASSLMDSSNQPQHF
TRBJ2-7 | TRBV5-4 | 14 | CASSLDASLGEQYF
TRBJ1-2 | TRBV5-4 | 15 | CASSFRSSFNYGYTF
TRBJ2-4 | TRBV4-1 | 17 | CASSQDGWQQRENIQYF
TRBJ2-2 | TRBV19 | 14 | CASSMGQSTGELFF
TRBJ1-2 | TRBV7-9 | 16 | CASSFGGGVAVGGYTF
TRBJ2-2 | TRBV11-3 | 15 | CASSLTSLNTGELFF
TRBJ2-3 | TRBV28 | 12 | CASSFRTDTQYF
TRBJ1-3 | TRBV4-3 | 13 | CASSQAFGNTIYF
TRBJ2-5 | TRBV19 | 14 | CASSIRSGKETQYF